These 10 T cell receptor beta chains came from one sample sequenced in a study of T cells after yellow fever vaccination. One entry per CDR3 protein results from TCRdb running MiXCR on the 5' RACE reads. The sample yields about 220,000 distinct CDR3 sequences, approximately 3% seen once. The material sequenced was CD4+ T cells sorted from PBMCs, taken 10 days after the yellow fever booster vaccination. The origin of the receptors is a man aged 18-30 years who received the YFV17D yellow fever vaccine.

The chain uses TRBV4-1 and TRBJ1-2; TRBD1 aligns across 7 bases. Trimming at V came to 4 bases and at J to 7 bases, leaving 6 bases not matched to a gene. The germline V gene encodes CDR1 MGHRA and CDR2 YSYEKL. The CDR3 extends over 13 amino acids. CDR3 sequence (DNA): TGCGCCAGCAGCCTCGGGACAGACGGTGGCTACACCTTC. Protein: CASSLGTDGGYTF.

This clonotype was detected a few times. The chain joins TRBV5-8 to TRBJ2-3; D call uncertain. This CDR3 region has 15 residues. V was shortened by 1 base and J by 6 bases, with 15 bases between the two germline ends. Germline V lookup: CDR1 SGHTS, CDR2 YDEGEE. The CDR3 spells CASSLKGPGGDTQYF. The CDR3 region has the DNA TGTGCCAGCAGCTTGAAAGGACCCGGCGGCGATACGCAGTATTTT.

The CDR3 bases are TGTGCCAGCATTCCAACAGGGGGCGGGGCACGCTACACCTTC. Residues: CASIPTGGGARYTF. The chain carries TRBV6-5 and TRBJ1-2; 9 bases match TRBD1. After removal of 7 bases from V and 9 bases from J, the junction contained 12 bases not matched to a gene. Per the germline V gene, CDR1 is MNHEY and CDR2 is SVGAGI. CDR3 length equals 14 residues.

This clonotype was detected a few times. The CDR3 here is CASTRDQSSGNTIYF. The CDR3 coding sequence is TGTGCCAGTACCAGGGACCAGTCTTCCGGAAACACCATATATTTT. The chain uses TRBV19 and TRBJ1-3, with a possible D match to TRBD1 (5 bases). CDR1 is LNHDA and CDR2 is SQIVND in the germline V gene (reference sequence). This CDR3 contains 15 residues. The V end lost 7 bases, the J end lost 4 bases, and 17 bases lay between the germline ends.

J is TRBJ2-3 and V is TRBV2; TRBD1 aligns across 9 bases. Per germline, CDR1 SNHLY and CDR2 FYNNEI. Losses at the gene ends were 4 bases for V and 5 bases for J; bases not matched to a gene: 4. This CDR3 comprises 14 residues. The CDR3 reads CASSVQGAEDTQYF. In DNA form, the CDR3 reads TGTGCCAGCAGTGTACAGGGGGCGGAAGATACGCAGTATTTT.

This clonotype was detected many times. The gene calls are TRBV5-1 and TRBJ2-2; D uncertain. Trimming cost V 0 bases and J 0 bases, with 9 bases left between them. The CDR3 totals 16 residues. Germline CDR1 reads SGHRS; CDR2 reads YFSETQ. CDR3 in amino acids: CASSLAPHANTGELFF. DNA of the CDR3: TGCGCCAGCAGCTTGGCCCCTCACGCGAACACCGGGGAGCTGTTTTTT.

This clonotype was observed at least ten times. The V gene is TRBV14, the J gene TRBJ2-7; D is undetermined. V lost 4 bases, J lost 3 bases, and 13 bases lay in between. The CDR3 is 14 residues long. CDR1 is SGHDN, CDR2 FVKESK, per germline. This chain's CDR3 is CASSRTGPGYEQYF. The CDR3 bases are TGTGCCAGCAGCCGGACCGGACCTGGCTACGAGCAGTACTTC.

The chain recombines TRBV12-3 or TRBV12-4 with TRBJ2-7; 7 nucleotides agree with TRBD1. Trimming took 6 bases from V and 1 from J; bases not matched to a gene: 6. This CDR3 is 14 amino acids long. The CDR3 DNA sequence: TGTGCCAGCAGACGTCAGGGACAGTCCTACGAGCAGTACTTC. Its protein is CASRRQGQSYEQYF.

This clonotype was detected many times. The chain joins TRBV15 to TRBJ1-3, with no clear D. From germline, CDR1 is LNHNV and CDR2 YYDKDF (reference sequence). The CDR3 is made up of 16 amino acids. The germline V and J ends were trimmed by 5 bases and 0 bases, with 14 bases remaining between them. DNA of the CDR3: TGTGCCACCAGCTCTAACAAAGGATCCTCTGGAAACACCATATATTTT. This encodes CATSSNKGSSGNTIYF.

This clonotype was seen at least ten times. The chain is built from TRBV5-6 and TRBJ2-5; D possibly corresponds to TRBD1 (5 bases). Trimming took 4 bases from V and 5 from J, leaving 21 bases between them. CDR3 length equals 16 residues. Germline V gene data show CDR1 as SGHDT and CDR2 as YYEEEE. The chain's CDR3 is CASSGNDGGAYETQYF. The CDR3 region has the DNA TGTGCCAGCAGCGGCAACGACGGTGGGGCATATGAGACCCAGTACTTC. Full variable domain (remainder filled in from reference TRBV5-6 and TRBJ2-5): DAGVTQSPTHLIKTRGQQVTLRCSPKSGHDTVSWYQQALGQGPQFIFQYYEEEERQRGNFPDRFSGHQFPNYSSELNVNALLLGDSALYLCASSGNDGGAYETQYFGPGTRLLVL.